Listed here are 27 T cell receptor beta chains from one sample, sequenced in a study of blood T cells in healthy people across ages. A sample-barcoded 5' primer and a J-beta primer mix were used in a second PCR of about 7 to 12 cycles. TCRdb processed the 5' RACE reads anew with MiXCR; each CDR3 protein has one entry. Among 650,000 to 1,000,000 distinct CDR3 sequences listed, roughly 34% were seen once. Sample: blood. All receptors derive from a man younger than 30 in good health.

The table lists this clonotype with a few counts. The chain links TRBV12-3 or TRBV12-4 to TRBJ2-5; weak D call: TRBD1 (6 bases). V was shortened by 3 bases and J by 5 bases, with 10 bases between the two germline ends. The CDR3 totals 13 residues. The CDR3 coding sequence is TGTGCCAGCAGTTTTACAGGGTGGGAGACCCAGTACTTC. Its protein product is CASSFTGWETQYF.

Ten or more counts support this clonotype. The chain joins TRBV7-2 to TRBJ2-4; 11 bases align to TRBD2. Germline V lookup: CDR1 SGHTA, CDR2 FQGNSA. V trimming: 5 bases; J trimming: 6 bases; junction bases outside the gene matches: 3. This CDR3 has 14 amino acids. This CDR3 reads CASSPGTSGNIQYF. The CDR3 coding sequence is TGTGCCAGCAGCCCCGGGACTAGCGGAAACATTCAGTACTTC.

The chain links TRBV7-9 to TRBJ2-1; no clear D gene. Per germline, CDR1 SEHNR and CDR2 FQNEAQ (reference sequence). This CDR3 spans 13 amino acids. Trimming took 4 bases from V and 8 from J, leaving 12 bases between them. The CDR3 spells CASSSDQSHEQFF. The CDR3 nucleotides are TGTGCCAGCAGCTCGGACCAGAGCCATGAGCAGTTCTTC.

The chain is built from TRBV7-9 and TRBJ2-3; D unclear. Germline CDR1 is SEHNR and CDR2 is FQNEAQ (reference sequence). The V end lost 8 bases, the J end lost 1 base, and 7 bases lay between the germline ends. The CDR3 runs 12 residues. The CDR3 region is CASEGRTDTQYF. In DNA, the CDR3 is TGTGCCAGCGAAGGCCGCACAGATACGCAGTATTTT.

The chain couples TRBV7-9 to TRBJ1-4; TRBD1 might be the D (6 bases). The CDR3 runs 15 residues. Germline V gene lookup returns CDR1 SEHNR and CDR2 FQNEAQ (reference sequence). V was trimmed by 6 bases and J by 3 bases, leaving 14 bases between them. The CDR3 DNA reads as TGTGCCAGCAGTCCTGGAGGGGGGTCTAATGAAAAACTGTTTTTT. This gives the protein CASSPGGGSNEKLFF.

This clonotype was seen a few times. This chain joins TRBV6-5 and TRBJ1-1; a possible D gene is TRBD1 (5 bases). Trimming stripped 6 bases from V and 4 bases from J, with 9 bases between. Per the germline V gene, CDR1 is MNHEY and CDR2 is SVGAGI. There are 12 residues in the CDR3. This CDR3 is CASRKGPTEAFF. CDR3 in DNA: TGTGCCAGCAGGAAGGGGCCCACTGAAGCTTTCTTT.

This clonotype was seen more than once but under ten times. The chain employs TRBV12-3 or TRBV12-4 and TRBJ1-6, with D possibly TRBD1 on 5 matching bases. Trimming cost V 5 bases and J 10 bases, with 18 bases left between them. The CDR3 extends over 15 amino acids. The CDR3 loop reads CASSPRRGAGSPLHF. The DNA of the CDR3 is TGTGCCAGCAGTCCCCGGAGAGGGGCCGGGTCACCCCTCCACTTT.

This clonotype was counted a few times. The J gene is TRBJ2-6, the V gene TRBV5-6; 8 nucleotides line up with TRBD1. Germline V gene data show CDR1 as SGHDT and CDR2 as YYEEEE. This CDR3 has 20 amino acids. The ends lost 6 bases at V and 0 bases at J; junction bases unmatched: 17. DNA of the CDR3: TGTGCCAGCACTCACGAGAGAACGACAGGGGACTTCTCTGGGGCCAACGTCCTGACTTTC. Its translation: CASTHERTTGDFSGANVLTF. Full variable domain (rest looked up from reference TRBV5-6 and TRBJ2-6): DAGVTQSPTHLIKTRGQQVTLRCSPKSGHDTVSWYQQALGQGPQFIFQYYEEEERQRGNFPDRFSGHQFPNYSSELNVNALLLGDSALYLCASTHERTTGDFSGANVLTFGAGSRLTVL.

The rearrangement links TRBV25-1 to TRBJ1-5; D may be TRBD1 (6 bases). Trimming removed 2 bases at V and 3 bases at J, with 8 bases between. The CDR3 covers 14 residues. Per germline, CDR1 MGHDK and CDR2 SYGVNS. This CDR3 is CASSEQGNNQPQHF. The CDR3 nucleotides read TGTGCCAGCAGTGAACAGGGGAACAATCAGCCCCAGCATTTT.

On this clonotype: A much larger clone differs by one base, so this may be a read error. The CDR3 nucleotides read TGTGCCAGCAGCTTAATTACAGGCTACGATGAGCAGTTCTTC. It yields the protein CASSLITGYDEQFF. This chain connects TRBV7-9 to TRBJ2-1; the D gene is possibly TRBD1 (5 bases). This CDR3 spans 14 amino acids. Germline V gene lookup returns CDR1 SEHNR and CDR2 FQNEAQ (reference sequence).

Concerning this clonotype itself: This could be a read error, since a much larger clone is one nucleotide away. CDR3 loop: CASSLARENQPQHF. The CDR3 coding sequence is TGCGCCAGCAGCTTGGCAAGGGAAAATCAGCCCCAGCATTTT. The rearrangement links TRBV5-1 to TRBJ1-5; D is uncertain. V was trimmed by 0 bases and J by 4 bases, leaving 8 bases between them. The CDR3 length is 14 residues. From germline, CDR1 is SGHRS and CDR2 YFSETQ.

This clonotype was counted between two and nine times. This chain uses TRBV2 with TRBJ1-5, with D possibly matching TRBD1 (5 bases). The CDR3 runs 13 residues. Germline V gene sequence: CDR1 SNHLY, CDR2 FYNNEI. The V end lost 1 base, the J end lost 6 bases, and 7 bases lay between the germline ends. CDR3 nucleotides: TGTGCCAGCAGTGAAGAGGGGCGTCAGCCCCAGCATTTT. This encodes CASSEEGRQPQHF.

The chain has TRBV12-3 or TRBV12-4 and TRBJ1-3, with D uncertain. V gave up 7 bases and J gave up 0 bases, with 13 bases separating them. This CDR3 spans 15 amino acids. CDR3 sequence (DNA): TGTGCCAGCACCCATCCGAAGATCTCTGGAAACACCATATATTTT. Translated, it gives CASTHPKISGNTIYF.

This clonotype was seen more than once but under ten times. The chain is built from TRBV20-1 and TRBJ1-1; D is uncertain. Germline values: CDR1 DFQATT, CDR2 SNEGSKA (reference sequence). The CDR3 is 13 residues long. V gave up 3 bases and J gave up 1 base, with 9 bases separating them. The CDR3 sequence: CSASSRRNTEAFF. In DNA, the CDR3 is TGCAGTGCTAGTTCCAGGCGGAACACTGAAGCTTTCTTT.

This rearrangement joins TRBV15 to TRBJ2-5; 13 nucleotides line up with TRBD2. From germline, CDR1 is LNHNV and CDR2 YYDKDF (reference sequence). With 7 bases clipped from V and 11 bases from J, the junction kept 19 bases outside the gene matches. The CDR3 contains 17 residues. This chain's CDR3 is CATTPTPGTSGDLEQYF. The CDR3 DNA sequence: TGTGCCACCACCCCGACCCCCGGGACTAGCGGGGATTTAGAGCAGTACTTC. The full variable domain, with the rest looked up from reference TRBV15 and TRBJ2-5, is DAMVIQNPRYQVTQFGKPVTLSCSQTLNHNVMYWYQQKSSQAPKLLFHYYDKDFNNEADTPDNFQSRRPNTSFCFLDIRSPGLGDTAMYLCATTPTPGTSGDLEQYFGPGTRLLVL.

In its sample, this clonotype was seen a few times. The J gene is TRBJ2-5, the V gene TRBV20-1; 12 nucleotides align to TRBD2. Unmatched junction bases numbered 3, after V lost 3 bases and J lost 1 base. The V gene's germline CDR1 is DFQATT and CDR2 SNEGSKA (reference sequence). CDR3 size: 15 residues. The DNA for the CDR3 is TGCAGTGCTAGCGGACTAGCGGGGACCCAAGAGACCCAGTACTTC. Translation gives CSASGLAGTQETQYF.

This sequence joins TRBV7-2 and TRBJ1-6, with TRBD1 as a possible D gene (6 bases). Trimming shortened V by 2 bases and J by 7 bases, and 18 bases separated the two germline ends. The CDR3 length is 17 residues. Germline lookup yields CDR1 SGHTA and CDR2 FQGNSA. Here the CDR3 reads CASSLRGGWDGNSPLHF. Written as DNA, the CDR3 is TGTGCCAGCAGCTTAAGGGGGGGATGGGATGGAAATTCACCCCTCCACTTT.

The J gene is TRBJ2-4, the V gene TRBV30; possibly TRBD1 or TRBD2 for D (5 bases each). The J call may be faulty, since TRBJ2-7 better matches the DNA end. Germline V gene lookup returns CDR1 GTSNPN and CDR2 SVGIG (reference sequence). The CDR3 has 14 residues. CDR3 nucleotides: TGTGCCTGGATATGGGGGATACCACCCTACGAGCAGTACTTC. Its translation: CAWIWGIPPYEQYF.

The chain is built from TRBV20-1 and TRBJ2-1, with 10 bases aligning to TRBD1. This CDR3 has 17 residues. The germline CDR1 and CDR2 sequences are DFQATT and SNEGSKA (reference sequence). The V segment lost 5 bases and the J segment 3 bases; nucleotides outside the gene matches: 13. CDR3: CSAERQGASSSYNEQFF. The CDR3 nucleotides are TGCAGTGCTGAAAGACAGGGGGCGAGTAGTAGCTACAATGAGCAGTTCTTC.

The V gene is TRBV5-1, the J gene TRBJ2-5; tentative D call: TRBD1 (5 bases). The CDR3 runs 12 residues. In germline, CDR1 is SGHRS, CDR2 YFSETQ. The V end lost 4 bases, the J end lost 11 bases, and 15 bases lay between the germline ends. CDR3 DNA: TGCGCCAGCAGCAAGGACATGACGGAGCAGTACTTC. Protein sequence: CASSKDMTEQYF.

In its sample, this clonotype was seen a few times. J is TRBJ2-5 and V is TRBV28; D might be TRBD1 (5 bases). The CDR3 is 11 residues long. V gave up 8 bases and J gave up 11 bases, with 15 bases separating them. Germline CDR1 MDHEN, CDR2 SYDVKM. Here the CDR3 DNA reads TGTGCCAGCCCCTCGGACAATGGGCAGTACTTC. Encoded protein: CASPSDNGQYF.

There are a few counts of this clonotype. The rearrangement uses TRBV7-2 and TRBJ1-2; 9 bases agree with TRBD1. CDR3 length equals 14 residues. The germline V gene has CDR1 SGHTA and CDR2 FQGNSA. Trimming removed 5 bases from V and 4 bases from J; junction bases left unmatched: 5. The CDR3 region has the DNA TGTGCCAGCAGCCAGACAGGGGGATCCTATGGCTACACCTTC. Translated, it gives CASSQTGGSYGYTF.

A few counts support this clonotype. The gene calls are TRBV5-6 and TRBJ2-7; D may be TRBD1 (6 bases). This CDR3 is built from 14 residues. Per germline, CDR1 SGHDT and CDR2 YYEEEE. The V end was cut by 3 bases, the J end by 7 bases, with 17 bases between. The CDR3 DNA is TGTGCCAGCAGCTCCCGGGGACAATTAAGTGAGCAGTACTTC. It codes for CASSSRGQLSEQYF.

This rearrangement joins TRBV12-3 or TRBV12-4 to TRBJ2-6; D is perhaps TRBD2 (5 bases). CDR3 length: 15 amino acids. Trimming pared 7 bases from V and 2 bases from J, leaving 12 bases between. The CDR3 protein is CASTGGPTGANVLTF. In DNA, the CDR3 is TGTGCCAGCACCGGCGGGCCCACTGGGGCCAACGTCCTGACTTTC.

This clonotype was observed a few times. Here the CDR3 DNA reads TGTGCCAGCTCACCAGGACTTACCGAACAAGAGACCCAGTACTTC. It codes for CASSPGLTEQETQYF. J is TRBJ2-5 and V is TRBV18; D is perhaps TRBD2 (5 bases). Trimming took off 2 bases at V and 2 bases at J, with 12 bases between the two ends. CDR1 and CDR2 from the germline V gene are KGHSH and LQKENI. The CDR3 has 15 residues.

Notes on this clonotype: Just one base apart from a much larger clone, this may be a read error. The genes are TRBV20-1 and TRBJ2-7; D might be TRBD1 (5 bases). Per the germline V gene, CDR1 is DFQATT and CDR2 is SNEGSKA (reference sequence). This CDR3 is built from 16 residues. Here the CDR3 reads CSAGDYPSSGMYEQYF. The DNA of the CDR3 is TGCAGTGCTGGAGATTACCCGAGCTCAGGGATGTACGAGCAGTACTTC.

On this clonotype itself: At one boundary the junction diverges from the germline segment, which might be a read error. Here the CDR3 DNA reads TGTGCCAGCGCACTAGCGGGGGGCGCAGATACGGAGTATTTT. Amino acid sequence: CASALAGGADTEYF. The chain carries TRBV12-3 or TRBV12-4 and TRBJ2-3; 12 bases line up with TRBD2. The CDR3 has 14 residues.